What follows are 8 T cell receptor beta chains derived from one specimen sequenced in a study of T-cell memory formation after mild COVID-19. TCRdb reprocessed the 5' RACE reads via MiXCR and lists one record per CDR3 protein. The sample holds around 450,000 distinct CDR3 sequences, 20% to 25% seen once. Source material: PBMCs or a T cell subset sorted from them (not recorded which). These receptors originate from an adult woman who had mild COVID-19 (a few samples of this study predate the infection). Cell type and time point are not known.

This clonotype was detected a few times. The V and J genes are TRBV6-1 and TRBJ1-5, with unresolved D. Germline V CDR1 and CDR2: MNHNS, SASEGT. The CDR3 has 17 amino acids. Trimming pared 1 base from V and 0 bases from J, leaving 13 bases between. CDR3 coding DNA: TGTGCCAGCAGTGAAGTTTACGGCAGGCCTAGCAATCAGCCCCAGCATTTT. This gives the protein CASSEVYGRPSNQPQHF.

This clonotype was recorded a few times. The rearrangement links TRBV6-2 or TRBV6-3 to TRBJ2-7, with TRBD2 matching 11 bases. J lost 4 bases, V lost 5 bases, and 19 bases had no gene match. The CDR3 spans 19 residues. The germline CDR1 and CDR2 sequences are MNHEY and SVGEGT. CDR3 DNA sequence: TGTGCCAGCAGTCGAATACCCGGGACTAGCGGACGAATCGTTTACGAGCAGTACTTC. It encodes CASSRIPGTSGRIVYEQYF.

The J gene is TRBJ2-5, the V gene TRBV7-9; tentatively, D is TRBD1 (6 bases). CDR3 length: 13 residues. V lost 5 bases and J lost 5, with 12 bases in between. Germline V CDR1 and CDR2: SEHNR, FQNEAQ (reference sequence). Written as DNA, the CDR3 is TGTGCCAGCAGCGTGGGACAAATCGAGACCCAGTACTTC. Its translation: CASSVGQIETQYF.

This clonotype was recorded a few times. This sequence joins TRBV25-1 and TRBJ1-5; no definite D call. Trimming took 5 bases from V and 1 from J, leaving 3 bases between them. The CDR3 extends over 12 amino acids. The germline CDR1 and CDR2 sequences are MGHDK and SYGVNS. The CDR3 bases are TGTGCCAGCAGTATAAGCAATCAGCCCCAGCATTTT. Translated: CASSISNQPQHF. Filled out from reference TRBV25-1 and TRBJ1-5, the complete variable domain reads EADIYQTPRYLVIGTGKKITLECSQTMGHDKMYWYQQDPGMELHLIHYSYGVNSTEKGDLSSESTVSRIRTEHFPLTLESARPSHTSQYLCASSISNQPQHFGDGTRLSIL.

The chain recombines TRBV15 with TRBJ2-3; 8 bases match TRBD2. The V and J ends lost 0 bases and 4 bases, in that order; junction bases with no gene match: 6. The germline gives CDR1 LNHNV, CDR2 YYDKDF (reference sequence). The CDR3 is 16 residues long. The CDR3 region is CATSRDRTGGPDTQYF. The CDR3 DNA reads as TGTGCCACCAGCAGAGATAGGACGGGAGGGCCAGATACGCAGTATTTT.

This clonotype was counted a single time. The V call is TRBV9, the J call TRBJ1-4; TRBD1 agrees at 8 bases. This CDR3 has 17 amino acids. The J segment lost 5 bases and the V segment lost 4 bases, leaving 13 bases of the junction unmatched. CDR1 is SGDLS and CDR2 is YYNGEE in the germline V gene. In DNA, the CDR3 is TGTGCCAGCAGCCCCAGAGACCTACAGGGGGAGAATGAAAAACTGTTTTTT. Encoded protein: CASSPRDLQGENEKLFF. Full variable domain (rest looked up from reference TRBV9 and TRBJ1-4): DSGVTQTPKHLITATGQRVTLRCSPRSGDLSVYWYQQSLDQGLQFLIQYYNGEERAKGNILERFSAQQFPDLHSELNLSSLELGDSALYFCASSPRDLQGENEKLFFGSGTQLSVL.

This clonotype occurred many times. The chain has TRBV27 and TRBJ2-5; 7 bases map to TRBD2. CDR3 length: 15 residues. The V gene end was trimmed by 10 bases and the J gene end by 3 bases; junction bases not matched to a gene: 14. Germline CDR1 MNHEY, CDR2 SMNVEV (reference sequence). The CDR3, as DNA: TGTGCCACCAAAAAAGTGGCAGGACTAGAAGAGACCCAGTACTTC. Protein: CATKKVAGLEETQYF.

This CDR3 reads CASSIVNWADTQYF. The CDR3 DNA sequence: TGTGCCAGTAGTATTGTCAACTGGGCGGATACGCAGTATTTT. The gene calls are TRBV19 and TRBJ2-3, with D unclear. Germline CDR1 and CDR2: LNHDA and SQIVND (reference sequence). The CDR3 runs 14 residues. V gave up 3 bases and J gave up 6 bases, with 13 bases separating them.